This TCR beta chain was observed in a study of T cells in women clearing cervical HPV infection. The wider study: Cases' blood sampling followed lesion detection by median about 150 days (90 to 200). Only a few women had HLA typing results available.

Dot-blot hybridization genotyped cervical HPV amplified with MY09/MY11 PCR. Looked up from germline, CDR1 is ENHRY and CDR2 is SYGVKD. V shed 3 bases and J 8 bases; nucleotides not matched to a gene: 7. The CDR3 is 15 amino acids. A word on this clone: The missing CDR3 end, 3 residues past where the read stops, is filled in from the germline J gene.

The protocol was immunoSEQ multiplex PCR, while the TCRdb copy is restricted to in-frame clones and leaves out a portion. The sample's table shows roughly 42,000 clones. The TCR originated in a woman aged 18 to 75 with a cervical HPV16 infection that either progressed to CIN3+ or cleared (not recorded which). Sample: blood buffy coat. The V call is TRBV10-3, the J call TRBJ2-1, with TRBD2 matching over 10 bases. CDR3 bases read: TGTGCCATCAGTGAATCACTAGCGGGAACCCATGAG. This codes for CAISESLAGTHE. The full CDR3 reads CAISESLAGTHEQFF.